A selection of T cell receptor beta chains follows, all from one sample in a study of shared clonotypes between healthy human individuals. Assay used: immunoSEQ multiplex PCR; TCRdb lists only in-frame clones, some missing. This sample carries about 2 million clones, 85% to 95% of them seen once, and the ten largest clones take roughly 1%. Sequencing input: naive CD8+ T cells sorted from blood. All receptors derive from a man aged 18 to 35 in good health. Each CDR3 is given with its conserved first and last residue. Each record gives: J gene, V gene, D gene, clone size, CDR3 DNA, CDR3 protein. D genes are given only for firm matches. For some rows the clone size is stated as once, few or many, or as a class when expanded; others skip it.

j_call: TRBJ2-2
v_call: TRBV6-5
d_call: -
clone_size: -
cdr3_nt: TGTGCCAGCAGCATGACTCCGAACACCGGGGAGCTGTTTTTT
cdr3_aa: CASSMTPNTGELFF

j_call: TRBJ2-7
v_call: TRBV7-2
d_call: -
clone_size: -
cdr3_nt: TGTGCCAGCAGCTCTGAGTGGTACGAGCAGTACTTC
cdr3_aa: CASSSEWYEQYF

j_call: TRBJ2-7
v_call: TRBV9
d_call: -
clone_size: -
cdr3_nt: TGTGCCAGCAGCGTAGCTCCGGGATACGAGCAGTACTTC
cdr3_aa: CASSVAPGYEQYF

j_call: TRBJ2-7
v_call: TRBV27
d_call: -
clone_size: -
cdr3_nt: TGTGCCAGCAGTTTCTCTACAGGGTCCTACGAGCAGTACTTC
cdr3_aa: CASSFSTGSYEQYF

j_call: TRBJ2-1
v_call: TRBV27
d_call: -
clone_size: -
cdr3_nt: TGTGCCAGCAGTCAAGGGGCAGGGGCGGTTATCAATGAGCAGTTCTTC
cdr3_aa: CASSQGAGAVINEQFF

j_call: TRBJ2-1
v_call: TRBV7-9
d_call: -
clone_size: -
cdr3_nt: TGTGCCAGCAGCTTAGGGTTGGGCCTCGATGTATGGGATGAGCAGTTCTTC
cdr3_aa: CASSLGLGLDVWDEQFF

j_call: TRBJ2-5
v_call: TRBV11-2
d_call: -
clone_size: -
cdr3_nt: TGTGCCAGCAGCTTAGAGGGGTCAGAGCAAGAGACCCAGTACTTC
cdr3_aa: CASSLEGSEQETQYF

j_call: TRBJ1-5
v_call: TRBV21-1
d_call: -
clone_size: -
cdr3_nt: TGTGCCAGCAGCAAAACAGGGGATGGAAATCAGCCCCAGCATTTT
cdr3_aa: CASSKTGDGNQPQHF

j_call: TRBJ1-5
v_call: TRBV7-9
d_call: -
clone_size: -
cdr3_nt: TGTGCCAGCAGCCTTGGGACCGGGCAGGGAAATCAGCCCCAGCATTTT
cdr3_aa: CASSLGTGQGNQPQHF

j_call: TRBJ2-1
v_call: TRBV7-8
d_call: TRBD2
clone_size: -
cdr3_nt: TGTGCCAGCAGCCCCGGACTAGCGGGGGCCCCCGGCATCGATGAGCAGTTCTTC
cdr3_aa: CASSPGLAGAPGIDEQFF

j_call: TRBJ2-7
v_call: TRBV7-2
d_call: -
clone_size: once
cdr3_nt: TGTGCCAGCAGCCTAGCCGACACCGCTTTCTACGAGCAGTACTTC
cdr3_aa: CASSLADTAFYEQYF

j_call: TRBJ2-1
v_call: TRBV19
d_call: -
clone_size: -
cdr3_nt: TGTGCCAGTATCGAACATCATGAGCAGTTCTTC
cdr3_aa: CASIEHHEQFF

j_call: TRBJ2-7
v_call: TRBV4-1
d_call: -
clone_size: -
cdr3_nt: TGCGCCAGCAGCCAAGATGGGACAAAAGAGTCCTACGAGCAGTACTTC
cdr3_aa: CASSQDGTKESYEQYF

j_call: TRBJ2-5
v_call: TRBV23-1
d_call: TRBD1
clone_size: -
cdr3_nt: TGCGCCAGCAGTCAACAAGTGGTGCCCGGGACAGGGGCACAAGAGACCCAGTACTTC
cdr3_aa: CASSQQVVPGTGAQETQYF

j_call: TRBJ2-7
v_call: TRBV5-6
d_call: TRBD1
clone_size: -
cdr3_nt: TGTGCCAGCAGCTGGGACAGTGGGTACGAGCAGTACTTC
cdr3_aa: CASSWDSGYEQYF

j_call: TRBJ1-1
v_call: TRBV5-5
d_call: -
clone_size: -
cdr3_nt: TGTGCCAGCATCAAGATAGATATGAACACTGAAGCTTTCTTT
cdr3_aa: CASIKIDMNTEAFF

j_call: TRBJ2-7
v_call: TRBV19
d_call: -
clone_size: -
cdr3_nt: TGTGCCAGTAGTATCGGGGTCCTGGGCTCCTACGAGCAGTACTTC
cdr3_aa: CASSIGVLGSYEQYF

j_call: TRBJ2-7
v_call: TRBV7-9
d_call: TRBD1
clone_size: -
cdr3_nt: TGTGCCAGCAGCCCTACGGACAGGGTTTCCTACGAGCAGTACTTC
cdr3_aa: CASSPTDRVSYEQYF

j_call: TRBJ2-5
v_call: TRBV6-1
d_call: -
clone_size: -
cdr3_nt: TGTGCCAGCAGTGATACGACAGGGAGGGAGACCCAGTACTTC
cdr3_aa: CASSDTTGRETQYF

j_call: TRBJ2-7
v_call: TRBV11-2
d_call: -
clone_size: -
cdr3_nt: TGTGCCAGCAGCTTAGAAGGCTATACCTACGAGCAGTACTTC
cdr3_aa: CASSLEGYTYEQYF

j_call: TRBJ1-5
v_call: TRBV9
d_call: -
clone_size: once
cdr3_nt: TGTGCCAGCAGCGTACTTCCGGAGGACAATCAGCCCCAGCATTTT
cdr3_aa: CASSVLPEDNQPQHF

j_call: TRBJ2-3
v_call: TRBV9
d_call: -
clone_size: -
cdr3_nt: TGTGCCAGCAGCGCCGGGACGGCTAGCACAGATACGCAGTATTTT
cdr3_aa: CASSAGTASTDTQYF

j_call: TRBJ1-1
v_call: TRBV5-1
d_call: -
clone_size: -
cdr3_nt: TGCGCCAGCAGCGGGGACATTACAAGTGGCACTGAAGCTTTCTTT
cdr3_aa: CASSGDITSGTEAFF

j_call: TRBJ2-7
v_call: TRBV4-3
d_call: TRBD1
clone_size: -
cdr3_nt: TGCGCCAGCAGCCAAGATGCAGGGGGCCCTTACGAGCAGTACTTC
cdr3_aa: CASSQDAGGPYEQYF

j_call: TRBJ2-6
v_call: TRBV2
d_call: TRBD1
clone_size: -
cdr3_nt: TGTGCCAGCATACCTAGACAGGGAGCCGGGGCCAACGTCCTGACTTTC
cdr3_aa: CASIPRQGAGANVLTF

j_call: TRBJ2-7
v_call: TRBV11-3
d_call: -
clone_size: -
cdr3_nt: TGTGCCAGCAGCTTAGGACCCCTCGGGACCTACGAGCAGTACTTC
cdr3_aa: CASSLGPLGTYEQYF

j_call: TRBJ2-7
v_call: TRBV6-1
d_call: TRBD1
clone_size: -
cdr3_nt: TGTGCCGGAGGGGACAGGGGGGGAGAGCAGTACTTC
cdr3_aa: CAGGDRGGEQYF

j_call: TRBJ2-6
v_call: TRBV27
d_call: -
clone_size: once
cdr3_nt: TGTGCCAGCGGGATAATCTACTCTGGGGCCAACGTCCTGACTTTC
cdr3_aa: CASGIIYSGANVLTF

j_call: TRBJ1-3
v_call: TRBV4-1
d_call: -
clone_size: -
cdr3_nt: TGCGCCAGCAGCCAAGATAACAGTTTCTCTGGAAACACCATATATTTT
cdr3_aa: CASSQDNSFSGNTIYF

j_call: TRBJ1-2
v_call: TRBV4-1
d_call: TRBD1
clone_size: -
cdr3_nt: TGCGCCAGCAGCCAAGTTAAAGGGGGCCTGGATGGCTACACCTTC
cdr3_aa: CASSQVKGGLDGYTF

j_call: TRBJ1-4
v_call: TRBV4-1
d_call: -
clone_size: -
cdr3_nt: TGCGCCAGCAGCCAGACAGCTATTAATGAAAAACTGTTTTTT
cdr3_aa: CASSQTAINEKLFF

j_call: TRBJ2-5
v_call: TRBV6-5
d_call: -
clone_size: -
cdr3_nt: TGTGCCAGCAGTTACCTGGGGGAGCGGAGTGGAGAGACCCAGTACTTC
cdr3_aa: CASSYLGERSGETQYF

j_call: TRBJ1-1
v_call: TRBV6-1
d_call: -
clone_size: -
cdr3_nt: TGTGCCAGCAGTGAAGTTTACATGAACACTGAAGCTTTCTTT
cdr3_aa: CASSEVYMNTEAFF

j_call: TRBJ2-1
v_call: TRBV7-9
d_call: TRBD2
clone_size: once
cdr3_nt: TGTGCCAGCAGCTTAGTTGTACTAGCGAGGACACCCAATGAGCAGTTCTTC
cdr3_aa: CASSLVVLARTPNEQFF

j_call: TRBJ2-7
v_call: TRBV4-1
d_call: TRBD1
clone_size: -
cdr3_nt: TGCGCCAGCAGCCAAGATCCTGGGACAGTCTCCTACGAGCAGTACTTC
cdr3_aa: CASSQDPGTVSYEQYF

j_call: TRBJ2-3
v_call: TRBV10-3
d_call: -
clone_size: -
cdr3_nt: TGTGCCATCAGTGAGTCTGACCCCGTCGACACAGATACGCAGTATTTT
cdr3_aa: CAISESDPVDTDTQYF

j_call: TRBJ2-7
v_call: TRBV10-2
d_call: -
clone_size: -
cdr3_nt: TGCGCCAGCAGCTTGGACCACACCTACGAGCAGTACTTC
cdr3_aa: CASSLDHTYEQYF

j_call: TRBJ1-4
v_call: TRBV7-9
d_call: -
clone_size: -
cdr3_nt: TGTGCCAGCAGCTTAGACACAGACCAGGAAAAACTGTTTTTT
cdr3_aa: CASSLDTDQEKLFF

j_call: TRBJ1-1
v_call: TRBV7-2
d_call: TRBD1
clone_size: -
cdr3_nt: TGTGCCAGCAGCCAGACAGGGGATGGCACTGAAGCTTTCTTT
cdr3_aa: CASSQTGDGTEAFF

j_call: TRBJ2-7
v_call: TRBV27
d_call: -
clone_size: -
cdr3_nt: TGTGCCAGCAGGCGAGGGTCCTACGAGCAGTACTTC
cdr3_aa: CASRRGSYEQYF

j_call: TRBJ2-7
v_call: TRBV28
d_call: -
clone_size: -
cdr3_nt: TGTGCCAGCAGTCTCTCCGGACAGGGAGGGTACGAGCAGTACTTC
cdr3_aa: CASSLSGQGGYEQYF

j_call: TRBJ2-3
v_call: TRBV4-1
d_call: -
clone_size: -
cdr3_nt: TGCGCCAGCAGCCAAGGGCCTGCTACCCGGGGAGATACGCAGTATTTT
cdr3_aa: CASSQGPATRGDTQYF

j_call: TRBJ2-5
v_call: TRBV12-5
d_call: -
clone_size: -
cdr3_nt: TGTGCTAGTGGTTTTTCCGGCCAAGAGACCCAGTACTTC
cdr3_aa: CASGFSGQETQYF

j_call: TRBJ1-2
v_call: TRBV25-1
d_call: -
clone_size: -
cdr3_nt: TGTGCCAGCAGTGAACAGGGCGATATCAATGGCTACACCTTC
cdr3_aa: CASSEQGDINGYTF